Each of the 2 T cell receptor beta chains below was sequenced from the same sample in a study of OX40 agonist ivuxolimab in advanced cancers. Profiling relied on immunoSEQ multiplex PCR, and the TCRdb table lists in-frame clones only, not all of them. The sample contains 75,000 to 100,000 clones, 84% of which appear only once. The specimen was CD4+ or CD8+ T cells sorted from blood, collected in a trial of the OX40 agonist ivuxolimab. These receptors came from an adult with an advanced solid tumor such as melanoma, head and neck, liver or kidney cancer.

The rearrangement links TRBV25-1 to TRBJ2-7; 7 nucleotides align to TRBD1. The J segment lost 0 bases and the V segment lost 7 bases, leaving 6 bases of the junction unmatched. Per the germline V gene, CDR1 is MGHDK and CDR2 is SYGVNS. There are 14 residues in the CDR3. The CDR3 sequence: CASTPGQSSYEQYF. In nucleotides, the CDR3 is TGTGCCAGCACTCCGGGACAGAGCTCCTACGAGCAGTACTTC.

V and J are TRBV6-5 and TRBJ2-5; D may be TRBD1 (6 bases). Gene TRBJ2-7 matches the end of the DNA better, so the J call may be wrong. This CDR3 is 14 amino acids long. Per the germline V gene, CDR1 is MNHEY and CDR2 is SVGAGI. The CDR3 is CASSPPGTLDEQYF. DNA of the CDR3: TGTGCCAGCAGTCCGCCCGGGACATTGGACGAGCAGTACTTC.